This TCR beta chain was captured in a study of breast tumors, draining lymph nodes, adjacent tissues (dated by TCRdb to between 2015 and 2016). Some background on the complete study: The study compared TCR beta repertoires across tumor, adjacent nontumor tissue and axillary lymph nodes from breast cancer patients. In human breast cancer, the study set out to assess how tumor, surrounding tissue and draining lymph node repertoires relate to one another and whether T cells might be exchanged between them. Findings and caveats that apply to the study as a whole: The similarity between tumor and nontumor tissue repertoires was significantly greater in luminal-like breast cancer than in basal-like breast cancer. Tumor T-cell repertoires showed less diversity than lymph node repertoires and more diversity than nontumor tissue repertoires, and tumor T-cell repertoires showed preferential V and J gene usage. A scenario in which most tumor T cells derive from the lymph node and then expand within tumor tissue was judged to be consistent with the data. The conclusion that tumor T cells originate in lymph nodes was presented as consistent with a hypothesis rather than as directly demonstrated.

CDR1 and CDR2 were assigned from the germline V gene (reference sequence) as DFQATT and SNEGSKA. The CDR3 numbers 15 residues from cysteine through phenylalanine. Only the CDR3 region is kept as DNA, spanning 45 bases read in frame from base 1. V sheds 5 bases and J sheds 5 bases, leaving 18 bases between their ends. Details on this clonotype: The antigen it binds to is not known. Base qualities are not recorded, but no much larger clone differs from it by a single base.

Instrument used: Illumina HiSeq 2000. Multiplex PCR amplification was used to generate the TCR beta chain libraries. High-throughput sequencing was used to analyze the amplified TCR beta chain products. Using fastp trimming at Q25 and MiXCR clonotype assembly, TCRdb reanalyzed the public sequencing data and kept in-frame beta chains. Entries are consolidated by CDR3 protein sequence, retaining the most common genes and DNA. This sample is represented by 150,000 to 200,000 distinct CDR3 sequences; roughly 30% of them were singletons. Around 4.5% of the sample rests with the top ten. The lymph node samples were taken from the axillary draining lymph nodes of breast cancer patients.

The chain is assembled from TRBV20-1 and TRBJ1-4, with TRBD1 perhaps the D gene, on 5 matching bases. The sequenced material came from axillary lymph node tissue. The sequence derives from a female donor with breast cancer. Some clones in this sample may be carry-over from other donors' samples. The CDR3 amino acid sequence is: CSAGRGRVYNEKLFF. Here is the DNA: TGCAGTGCTGGGCGGGGCAGGGTGTACAATGAAAAACTGTTTTTT.